This T cell receptor (beta chain) stems from a study of cytomegalovirus exposure and HLA in healthy donors. Study-wide results and limits: Researchers catalogued about 150 TCR beta chains as cytomegalovirus-associated.

Method: immunoSEQ multiplex PCR; TCRdb's copy keeps in-frame clones and lacks some. The sample consists of 50,000 to 65,000 clones, about 91% of them appearing once. A few counts support this clone. The antigen is unknown. Material for sequencing was PBMCs. This clonotype was sampled from a woman aged 18-29 years in good health and CMV-seronegative.

CDR3: CASTEDKTSYEQYF. In DNA, the CDR3 is TGTGCCAGCACAGAGGACAAAACCTCCTACGAGCAGTACTTC. The chain links TRBV6-5 to TRBJ2-7, with TRBD1 as a possible D gene (5 bases). Germline V gives CDR1 MNHEY, CDR2 SVGAGI. This CDR3 is 14 amino acids long. Between the trimmed V and J ends, which lost 7 bases and 0 bases, there was a span of 13 bases.